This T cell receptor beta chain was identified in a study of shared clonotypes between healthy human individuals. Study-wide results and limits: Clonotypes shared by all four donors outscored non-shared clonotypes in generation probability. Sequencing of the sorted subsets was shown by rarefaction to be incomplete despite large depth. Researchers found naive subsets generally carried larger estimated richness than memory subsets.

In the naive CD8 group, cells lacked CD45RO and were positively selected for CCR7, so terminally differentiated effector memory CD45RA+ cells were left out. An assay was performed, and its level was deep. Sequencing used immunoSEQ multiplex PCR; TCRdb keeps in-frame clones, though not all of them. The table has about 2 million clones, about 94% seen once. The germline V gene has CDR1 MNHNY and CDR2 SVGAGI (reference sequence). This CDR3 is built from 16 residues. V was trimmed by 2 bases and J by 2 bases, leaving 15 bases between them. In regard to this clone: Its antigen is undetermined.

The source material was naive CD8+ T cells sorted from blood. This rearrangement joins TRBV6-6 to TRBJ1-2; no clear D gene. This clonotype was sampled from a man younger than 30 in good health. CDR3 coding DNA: TGTGCCAGCAGTTACCCGCAAAGGGAAGTCAACTATGGCTACACCTTC. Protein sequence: CASSYPQREVNYGYTF.